This T cell receptor beta chain was sequenced during a study of cytomegalovirus exposure and HLA in healthy donors. General observations from the study: An analysis done earlier found most TCR beta V segments productive about 90% or about 30% of the time. In a later analysis, V- and J-gene trimming of beta chains associated with a DCLRE1C missense variant, replicated independently. Most sequenced TCRs were rare (though some public TCRs occurred in many donors).

Trimming stripped 3 bases from V and 0 bases from J, with 12 bases between. The CDR3 covers 16 residues. Germline values: CDR1 LNHDA, CDR2 SQIVND (reference sequence). Primers included in the PCR were 60 Vbeta and 13 Jbeta primers. Original handling: Later analysis identified around 85 million unique TCR beta chains, around 10 million shared. TCRdb keeps only in-frame clones here, not all; method: immunoSEQ multiplex PCR. The DNA gave D and trimming, while V, J and clone size come from that table. The sample consists of tens of thousands of clones, 63% of them appearing once. On this clone itself: Its target is not known.

The receptor's source is a woman under 40 in good health and CMV-seronegative. This chain joins TRBV19 and TRBJ2-4; D possibly corresponds to TRBD2 (5 bases). Source material: PBMCs. CDR3 amino acids: CASSMDSSLAKNIQYF. CDR3 nucleotide sequence: TGTGCCAGTAGTATGGACTCGAGTTTAGCCAAAAACATTCAGTACTTC.